Sequencing of this TCR beta chain was carried out in a study of human T cells and chemical hapten exposure. This CDR3 has 13 residues. Germline-derived CDR1 and CDR2 are DFQATT and SNEGSKA (reference sequence). J lost 8 bases, V lost 4 bases, and 5 bases had no gene match. Blood, whole and unfractionated, served as the source for total RNA extraction. In this sample, this clonotype turned up many times. TCRdb re-called the 5' RACE reads with MiXCR, one entry per CDR3 protein. Counted here are approximately 150,000 distinct CDR3 sequences, 4.1% occurring once; the ten biggest clones make up 1.2% to 1.5%.

The chain recombines TRBV20-1 with TRBJ1-6; TRBD1 agrees at 7 bases. This TCR derives from a female donor in good health. In DNA form, the CDR3 reads TGCAGTGCTAAACAGGGGTGGGATTCACCCCTCCACTTT. Amino acids: CSAKQGWDSPLHF.